One sample yielded the 11 T cell receptor beta chains listed below, sequenced in a study of monozygotic twins with inflammatory bowel disease. TCRdb processed the 5' RACE reads again and assigns one entry to each CDR3 protein, with no DNA. The sample has some 150,000 distinct CDR3 sequences. The sequenced material came from blood. Receptors were obtained from a human donor with ulcerative colitis or Crohn's disease, or a healthy co-twin of an affected twin (not recorded which).

This chain uses TRBV3-1 with TRBJ2-7; TCRdb's D call, TRBD1, is unchecked because there is no DNA. The length of the CDR3 is 14 residues. The germline gives CDR1 LGHDT, CDR2 YNNKEL (reference sequence). The CDR3 is CASSQGQSFTFAYF.

The CDR3 reads CAIRPSAGSRGGYTF. The chain couples TRBV10-3 to TRBJ1-2. This CDR3 region has 15 residues. CDR1 is ENHRY and CDR2 is SYGVKD in the germline V gene.

The V gene is TRBV28, the J gene TRBJ2-7; lacking DNA, the TRBD1 call made by TCRdb goes unchecked. This CDR3 spans 16 amino acids. Germline loops: CDR1 MDHEN, CDR2 SYDVKM. CDR3 sequence reads: CASSLGQGTGVYEQYF.

The gene calls are TRBV7-2 and TRBJ2-2. The CDR3 has 14 residues. Per the germline V gene, CDR1 is SGHTA and CDR2 is FQGNSA. CDR3 sequence: CASSLGVVAGELFF.

V usage is TRBV3-1 and J usage is TRBJ2-6; without DNA, the TCRdb call of TRBD1 cannot be checked. Germline lookup yields CDR1 LGHDT and CDR2 YNNKEL (reference sequence). There are 16 residues in the CDR3. The CDR3 region is CASSQTGGVGANVLTF.

The J gene is TRBJ2-1, the V gene TRBV2; checking the TCRdb D call of TRBD2 is not possible without DNA. Germline V gives CDR1 SNHLY, CDR2 FYNNEI. The CDR3 runs to 15 residues. CDR3: CASSEGIAAYNEQFF.

This chain connects TRBV7-9 to TRBJ2-1; the D call from TCRdb, TRBD2, cannot be confirmed without DNA. Germline values: CDR1 SEHNR, CDR2 FQNEAQ (reference sequence). This CDR3 spans 15 amino acids. The chain's CDR3 is CASSFPTSEYNEQFF.

The chain links TRBV20-1 to TRBJ1-6. This CDR3 contains 15 residues. The germline V gene encodes CDR1 DFQATT and CDR2 SNEGSKA (reference sequence). This chain's CDR3 is CSAYYGAPTGSPLHF.

V usage is TRBV20-1 and J usage is TRBJ2-3; TCRdb outputs TRBD1, but without DNA this stays unchecked. The CDR3 extends over 17 amino acids. Germline-derived CDR1 and CDR2 are DFQATT and SNEGSKA (reference sequence). CDR3 residues: CSARSGGWTGARDTQYF.

This chain connects TRBV12-3 or TRBV12-4 to TRBJ2-1; TCRdb's D call, TRBD2, is unchecked because there is no DNA. The CDR3 is made up of 15 amino acids. Here the CDR3 reads CASSFGLAGGDEQFF.

CDR3 protein: CASSEAFRGDGTEAFF. V usage is TRBV6-1 and J usage is TRBJ1-1; the TCRdb D gene call, TRBD1, has no DNA to confirm it. CDR1 and CDR2 (germline): MNHNS, SASEGT. This CDR3 spans 16 amino acids.